The T cell receptor beta chain described here comes from a study of neoadjuvant nivolumab and ipilimumab in lung cancer. The table came from immunoSEQ multiplex PCR; TCRdb's copy has only in-frame clones and leaves some out. The table shows about 18,000 clones, with 76% occurring only once. This CDR3 is 15 amino acids long. Trimming at V came to 0 bases and at J to 5 bases, leaving 4 bases not matched to a gene. Germline assignment: CDR1 KGHSH and CDR2 LQKENI. The genes are TRBV18 and TRBJ1-3; 7 nucleotides agree with TRBD1. This receptor was taken from an adult with non-small cell lung cancer. The input for sequencing was tumor tissue, taken after neoadjuvant nivolumab, alone or with ipilimumab, at or shortly before surgery. The CDR3 nucleotides read TGTGCCAGCTCACCACCGAGACAGGGTCGAAACACCATATATTTT. Its protein is CASSPPRQGRNTIYF.